The source of this TCR beta chain is a study of response to subunit inactivated influenza vaccine (dated by TCRdb to 2017 to 2018). Context from the whole study: The study used deep quantitative T cell receptor repertoire profiling to track responses to a trivalent subunit inactivated influenza vaccine. What the work shows at the level of the full study, not this receptor alone: According to the authors, only a limited number of new T cells may be recruited by each seasonal influenza vaccination.

Library method: RT-PCR. The sequencing machine was an Illumina HiSeq 2500. TCRdb cleaned the public reads at Q25 with fastp, built clones with MiXCR and kept in-frame beta chains. Rows merge per CDR3 protein into single entries with the most common DNA and genes. The sample table holds roughly 710,000 distinct CDR3 sequences, of which 12% to 15% were seen once. Roughly 7.6% of the sample is held by the ten biggest clonotypes. This clonotype has more than one count but fewer than ten. The target of this receptor is not known. One base away there is no much larger clone; base qualities are not given. The CDR3, cysteine through phenylalanine, is 11 amino acids long. Only the CDR3 portion is preserved as DNA: 33 bases, with reading frame beginning at the first base. As encoded in the germline V gene, CDR1 is SGHRS while CDR2 is YFSETQ. V is clipped by 5 bases and J by 4 bases, and the sequence between their germline boundaries is 3 bases long.

The sample consisted of PBMCs from blood, taken 14 to 15 days before vaccination. This chain is built from TRBV5-1 and TRBJ1-4; confidence is insufficient to name the D gene. The sequence was collected from a man in his fifties who received an inactivated influenza vaccine. Donor details come from another sample of the same person, matched by shared clones. The DNA sequence reads TGCGCCAGCAGATTTAATGAAAAACTGTTTTTT. This yields the protein CASRFNEKLFF.